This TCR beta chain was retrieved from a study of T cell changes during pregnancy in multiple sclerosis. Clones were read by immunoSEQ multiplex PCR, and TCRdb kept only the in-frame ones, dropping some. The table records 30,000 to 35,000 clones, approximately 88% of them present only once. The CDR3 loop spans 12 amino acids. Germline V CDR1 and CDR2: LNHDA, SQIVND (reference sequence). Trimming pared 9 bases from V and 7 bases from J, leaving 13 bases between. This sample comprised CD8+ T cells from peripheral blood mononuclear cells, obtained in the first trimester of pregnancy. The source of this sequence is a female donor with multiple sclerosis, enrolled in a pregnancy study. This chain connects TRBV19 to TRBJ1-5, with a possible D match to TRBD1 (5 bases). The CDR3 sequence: CASSMGGQPQHF. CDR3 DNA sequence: TGTGCCAGCTCAATGGGGGGACAGCCCCAGCATTTT.